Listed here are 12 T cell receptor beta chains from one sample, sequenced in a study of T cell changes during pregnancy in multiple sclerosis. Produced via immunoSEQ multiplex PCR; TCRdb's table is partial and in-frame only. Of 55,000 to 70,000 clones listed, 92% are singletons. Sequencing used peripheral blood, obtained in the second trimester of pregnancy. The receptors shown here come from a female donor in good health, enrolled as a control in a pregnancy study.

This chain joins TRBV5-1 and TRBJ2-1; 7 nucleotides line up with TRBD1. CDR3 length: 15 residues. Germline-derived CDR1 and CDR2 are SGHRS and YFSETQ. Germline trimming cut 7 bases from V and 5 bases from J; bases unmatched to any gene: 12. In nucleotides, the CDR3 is TGCGCCAGCGTTAGGGGGCAAGGTATTGACAATGAGCAGTTCTTC. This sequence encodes CASVRGQGIDNEQFF. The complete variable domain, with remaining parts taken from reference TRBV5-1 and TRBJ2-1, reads KAGVTQTPRYLIKTRGQQVTLSCSPISGHRSVSWYQQTPGQGLQFLFEYFSETQRNKGNFPGRFSGRQFSNSRSEMNVSTLELGDSALYLCASVRGQGIDNEQFFGPGTRLTVL.

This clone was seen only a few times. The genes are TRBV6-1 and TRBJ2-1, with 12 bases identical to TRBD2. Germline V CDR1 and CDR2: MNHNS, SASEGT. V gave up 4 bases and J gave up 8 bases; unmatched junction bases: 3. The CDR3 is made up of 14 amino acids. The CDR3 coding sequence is TGTGCCAGCAGTGGACTAGCGGGGGCGGATGAGCAGTTCTTC. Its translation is CASSGLAGADEQFF.

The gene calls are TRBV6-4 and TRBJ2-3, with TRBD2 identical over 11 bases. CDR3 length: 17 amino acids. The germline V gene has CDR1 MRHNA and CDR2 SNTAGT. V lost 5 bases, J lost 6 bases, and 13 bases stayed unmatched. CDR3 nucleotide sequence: TGTGCCAGCAGTTCAATTACCGGGACTAGCGGTGGGGATACGCAGTATTTT. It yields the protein CASSSITGTSGGDTQYF.

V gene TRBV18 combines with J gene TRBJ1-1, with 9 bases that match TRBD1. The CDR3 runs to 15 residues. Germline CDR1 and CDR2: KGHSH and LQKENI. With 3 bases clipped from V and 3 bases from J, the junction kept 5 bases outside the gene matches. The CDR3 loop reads CASSPRQGGYTEAFF. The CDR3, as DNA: TGTGCCAGCTCACCTCGACAGGGGGGGTACACTGAAGCTTTCTTT. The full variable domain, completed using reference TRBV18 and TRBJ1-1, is NAGVMQNPRHLVRRRGQEARLRCSPMKGHSHVYWYRQLPEEGLKFMVYLQKENIIDESGMPKERFSAEFPKEGPSILRIQQVVRGDSAAYFCASSPRQGGYTEAFFGQGTRLTVV.

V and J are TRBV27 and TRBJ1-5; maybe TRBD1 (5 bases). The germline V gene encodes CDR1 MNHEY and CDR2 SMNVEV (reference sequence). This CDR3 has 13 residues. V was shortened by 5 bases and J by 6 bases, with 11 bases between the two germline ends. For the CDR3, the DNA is TGTGCCAGCAGTCAAGGGGTAGGTCAGCCCCAGCATTTT. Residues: CASSQGVGQPQHF.

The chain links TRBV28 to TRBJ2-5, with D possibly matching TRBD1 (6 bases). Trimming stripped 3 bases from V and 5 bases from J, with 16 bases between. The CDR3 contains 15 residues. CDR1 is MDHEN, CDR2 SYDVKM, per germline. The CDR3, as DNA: TGTGCCAGCAGTTTCTACAGGGAAGGCAGTGAGACCCAGTACTTC. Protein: CASSFYREGSETQYF.

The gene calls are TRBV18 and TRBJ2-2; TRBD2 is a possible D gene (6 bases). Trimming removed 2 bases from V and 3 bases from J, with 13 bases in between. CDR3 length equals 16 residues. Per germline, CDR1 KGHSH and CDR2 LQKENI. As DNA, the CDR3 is TGTGCCAGCTCACCAAGTCCGGGAGAGTACACCGGGGAGCTGTTTTTT. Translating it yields CASSPSPGEYTGELFF.

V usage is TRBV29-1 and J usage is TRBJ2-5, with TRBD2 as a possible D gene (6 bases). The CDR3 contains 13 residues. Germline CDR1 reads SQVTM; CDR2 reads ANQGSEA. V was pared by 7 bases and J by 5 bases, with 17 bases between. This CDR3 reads CSADVRGWETQYF. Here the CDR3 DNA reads TGCAGCGCCGATGTGCGGGGTTGGGAGACCCAGTACTTC.

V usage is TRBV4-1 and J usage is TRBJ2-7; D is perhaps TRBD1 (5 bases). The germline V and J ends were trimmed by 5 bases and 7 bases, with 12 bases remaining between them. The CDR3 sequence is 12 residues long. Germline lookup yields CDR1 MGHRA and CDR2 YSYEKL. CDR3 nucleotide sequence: TGCGCCAGCAGCTCAAGGTCAGGGGAGCAGTACTTC. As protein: CASSSRSGEQYF.

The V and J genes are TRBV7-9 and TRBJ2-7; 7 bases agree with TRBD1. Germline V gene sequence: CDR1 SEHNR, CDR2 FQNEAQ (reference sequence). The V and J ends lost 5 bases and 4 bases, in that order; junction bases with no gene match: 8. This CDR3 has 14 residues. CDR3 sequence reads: CASSHGTERYEQYF. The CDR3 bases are TGTGCCAGCAGCCACGGGACAGAGAGATACGAGCAGTACTTC.

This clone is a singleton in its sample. This chain's CDR3 is CASSPTQGTHQPQHF. In DNA form, the CDR3 reads TGTGCCAGCAGTCCTACTCAGGGGACGCATCAGCCCCAGCATTTT. This chain links TRBV27 with TRBJ1-5; D might be TRBD1 (6 bases). The CDR3 runs 15 residues. V lost 5 bases and J 5 bases, leaving 16 bases between the germline ends. Germline assignment: CDR1 MNHEY and CDR2 SMNVEV (reference sequence).

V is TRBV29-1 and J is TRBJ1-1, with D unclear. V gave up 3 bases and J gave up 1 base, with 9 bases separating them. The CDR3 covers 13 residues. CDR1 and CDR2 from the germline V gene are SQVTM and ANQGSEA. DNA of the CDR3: TGCAGCGTTGACTGGGCGGGGAACACTGAAGCTTTCTTT. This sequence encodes CSVDWAGNTEAFF.